This TCR beta chain emerged from a study of cytomegalovirus exposure and HLA in healthy donors (dated by TCRdb to the late 2010s). For the study in its entirety: According to a later analysis, one platform produced both the approximately 110 validation repertoires and the roughly 650 repertoires of the first cohort. In addition to the first cohort of hundreds of subjects, a separate validation cohort of 100 to 150 different subjects was used. The study aimed to test whether signatures of past pathogen exposure could be identified by cataloging public T cell receptors. To predict cytomegalovirus infection status, the study combined high-throughput TCR immunosequencing, statistical association of individual TCRs with disease status, and machine learning. Beyond this particular receptor, the publication reports: A few of the identified cytomegalovirus-associated TCR beta chains were confirmed in vitro to be specific for cytomegalovirus antigens. It was suggested by the authors that the approach could potentially be generalized to other disease states and immunological phenotypes. A total of around 150 TCR beta chains were listed by the study as associated with cytomegalovirus. Most TCR sequences were seen in very few donors, while some public TCRs were found in many individuals. Cytomegalovirus status was reported to be diagnosed by the classifier with high specificity and sensitivity in both the original and validation cohorts. Of the cluster scores, roughly 93% were above 0 in a later analysis, which found that TCRs clustered in the first cohort also tended to co-occur in the 120 or so validation repertoires. A later analysis had no HLA typing for the validation cohort, so co-occurrence there was scored across all 110 or so repertoires.

Clipping removes 7 bases from V and 12 bases from J, with 10 as the unmatched junction base count. CDR1 and CDR2, per the germline V gene (reference sequence), are SEHNR and FQNEAQ. The cysteine opens and the phenylalanine closes a CDR3 of 12 amino acids. This entry keeps only the CDR3 DNA: 36 bases, framed from base 1. Donors formed part of the validation cohort, which comprised over a hundred subjects and was distinct from the first cohort of some 700 subjects. About this clone itself: This clone's antigen is unknown. Base quality data are lacking; no much larger clone is found one base away.

The library was made by the immunoSEQ multiplex PCR assay. On the authors' methods: To diagnose cytomegalovirus status from the catalog of TCR beta chain sequences, a statistical classification framework was built. TCRdb retrieved this table from immuneACCESS and kept in-frame rearrangements only. Not all clones are present; in checked studies, unresolved V genes account for under half, and no reason is known for the remainder. The DNA was the basis for D and trimming; V, J and clone size are from that table. The sample table shows approximately 150,000 clones, and approximately 93% are seen once. Roughly 0.7% of the sample belongs to the ten largest clones.

Sequences were obtained from PBMCs. Recombination connected TRBV7-9 to TRBJ1-1; 8 junctional bases match TRBD1. This TCR came from a man aged 18 to 29 in good health and CMV-seronegative. CDR3 reads: CASTNGRDRTFF. The nucleotide sequence is given as TGTGCCAGCACCAATGGCCGGGACAGGACTTTCTTT.